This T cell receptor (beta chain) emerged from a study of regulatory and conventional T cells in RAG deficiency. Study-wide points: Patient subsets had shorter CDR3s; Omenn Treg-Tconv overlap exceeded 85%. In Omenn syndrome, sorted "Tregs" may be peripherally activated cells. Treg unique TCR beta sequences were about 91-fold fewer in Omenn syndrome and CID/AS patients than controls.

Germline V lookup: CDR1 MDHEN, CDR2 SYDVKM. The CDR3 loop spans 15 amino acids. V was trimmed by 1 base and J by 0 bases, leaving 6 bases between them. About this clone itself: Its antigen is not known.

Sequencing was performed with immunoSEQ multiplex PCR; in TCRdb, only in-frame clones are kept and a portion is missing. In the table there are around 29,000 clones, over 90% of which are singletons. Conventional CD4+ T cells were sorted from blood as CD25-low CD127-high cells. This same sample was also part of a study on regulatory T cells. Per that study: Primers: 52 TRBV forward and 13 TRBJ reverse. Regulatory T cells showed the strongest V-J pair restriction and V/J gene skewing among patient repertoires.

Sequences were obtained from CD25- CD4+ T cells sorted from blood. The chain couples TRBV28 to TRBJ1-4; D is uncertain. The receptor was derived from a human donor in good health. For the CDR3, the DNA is TGTGCCAGCAGTTTATACGGGGCAACTAATGAAAAACTGTTTTTT. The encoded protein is CASSLYGATNEKLFF.